This T cell receptor (beta chain) was sequenced during a study of technical replicates of blood from a handful of donors. Sequenced by immunoSEQ multiplex PCR; TCRdb stores in-frame clones only, minus some. The sample lists about 83,000 clones, 96% seen once, with under 0.4% in the top ten. The CDR3 contains 13 residues. Trimming took 3 bases from V and 0 from J, leaving 6 bases between them. Per germline, CDR1 PRHDT and CDR2 FYEKMQ (reference sequence). This sequence joins TRBV13 and TRBJ2-7; D is possibly TRBD2 (6 bases). The sample comprised T cells isolated from PBMCs. This clonotype was obtained from a human donor in good health. The CDR3 nucleotides are TGTGCCAGCAGCTTGGGACTCTCCTACGAGCAGTACTTC. It yields the protein CASSLGLSYEQYF.